The clone carrying this T cell receptor (beta chain) has just a few counts. Its target is not known. Reverse transcription of extracted RNA yielded cDNA, which provided the sequencing template. Here immunoSEQ multiplex PCR was the method, and the copy in TCRdb shows in-frame clones only, minus some. The sample holds 200,000 or so clones, roughly 57% seen once. Collected material from alopecia areata patients comprised lesional scalp punch biopsies and peripheral blood. This entry comes from a study of CD8+ T cells in alopecia areata. Study results and caveats: Mice gave a clearer picture of TCR sharing than patients did, possibly for HLA-related reasons. Scalp sample sequencing also detects resident alphabeta T cells of normal skin.

The sample here was CD4+ T cells sorted from blood, taken at week 0. This clonotype was obtained from a human donor with alopecia areata.

The CDR3 DNA reads as TGTGCCAGCTCACCCCAACAGGGGGCCTTAACCTACGAGCAGTACTTC. Protein product: CASSPQQGALTYEQYF. V gene TRBV18 combines with J gene TRBJ2-7, with TRBD1 matching 9 bases. The CDR3 covers 16 residues. With 3 bases clipped from V and 2 bases from J, the junction kept 8 bases outside the gene matches. The V gene's germline CDR1 is KGHSH and CDR2 LQKENI.